This entry concerns a single T cell receptor beta chain. What it binds is not known. The sample originates from a study of CXCR3-negative and CXCR3-positive naive CD8 T cells. The CDR3 runs 14 residues. The germline V gene has CDR1 SGHDN and CDR2 FVKESK. Whole-study findings and limits: TRBV-TRBJ usage matched between naive CXCR3-negative and CXCR3-positive cells but not between memory cells. High diversity, comparable across both naive subsets, contrasted with much lower diversity in memory CD8+ cells.

Preparation of TRB cDNA libraries relied on 5' RACE carrying UMI labels. TCRdb re-called the 5' RACE reads; every CDR3 protein appears as one record, without DNA. The sample includes fewer than 50,000 distinct CDR3 sequences. The chain has TRBV14 and TRBJ2-3. The clonotype comes from a human donor in good health. Some clones in this sample may be carry-over from other donors' samples. The specimen was naive CXCR3- CD8+ T cells from blood. Sample subset: CD45RO-CCR7+CD27+CD95- naive CD8+ T cells lacking CXCR3 (TNR3-). CDR3: CASSLTLRTDTQYF.